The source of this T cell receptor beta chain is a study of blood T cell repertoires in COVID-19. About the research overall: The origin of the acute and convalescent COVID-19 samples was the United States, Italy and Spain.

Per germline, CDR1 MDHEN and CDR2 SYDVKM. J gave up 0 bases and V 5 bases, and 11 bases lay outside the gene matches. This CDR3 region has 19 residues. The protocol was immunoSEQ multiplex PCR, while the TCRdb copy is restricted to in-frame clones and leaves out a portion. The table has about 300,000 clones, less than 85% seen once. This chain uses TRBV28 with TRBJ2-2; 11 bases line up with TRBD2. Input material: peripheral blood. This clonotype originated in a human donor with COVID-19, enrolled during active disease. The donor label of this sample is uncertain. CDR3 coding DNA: TGTGCCAGCAGTCTCTTCAGACTAGCGGGAATCGCGAACACCGGGGAGCTGTTTTTT. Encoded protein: CASSLFRLAGIANTGELFF.